Shown below are 7 T cell receptor beta chains from a single sample sequenced in a study of T cell repertoires in cytomegalovirus infection. TCRdb called the reads again in MiXCR, with one record for every CDR3 protein. The sample lists hundreds of thousands of distinct CDR3 sequences, about a third seen once, with more than 13% in the top ten. These receptors lack a known antigen. The sample consisted of cultured CD8+ T cells from PBMCs, taken from culture after CMV antigen stimulation. The receptors derive from a human donor in good health (CMV status not recorded). Some clones in this sample may be carry-over from other donors' samples.

This clonotype was seen a few times. V gene TRBV2 combines with J gene TRBJ2-3; 8 nucleotides align to TRBD1. V lost 0 bases, J lost 2 bases, and 4 bases stayed unmatched. This CDR3 region has 16 residues. Germline CDR1 and CDR2: SNHLY and FYNNEI. The CDR3: CASSEARGQATDTQYF. The DNA for the CDR3 is TGTGCCAGCAGTGAAGCGCGGGGACAGGCCACAGATACGCAGTATTTT.

The V call is TRBV2, the J call TRBJ2-3, with 7 bases fitting TRBD1. The ends lost 6 bases at V and 2 bases at J; junction bases unmatched: 14. The germline V gene encodes CDR1 SNHLY and CDR2 FYNNEI. This CDR3 region has 17 residues. The CDR3: CASSPWIVQGTTDTQYF. The CDR3 bases are TGTGCCAGCAGCCCCTGGATAGTACAGGGGACCACAGATACGCAGTATTTT.

The chain has TRBV19 and TRBJ1-5, with a tentative D call TRBD1 (5 bases). The V gene's germline CDR1 is LNHDA and CDR2 SQIVND (reference sequence). The CDR3 spans 15 residues. V was shortened by 5 bases and J by 6 bases, with 17 bases between the two germline ends. The CDR3 loop reads CASSFNRDYSQPQHF. The CDR3 DNA sequence: TGTGCCAGTAGTTTTAACCGGGACTACAGTCAGCCCCAGCATTTT. Variable domain in full (rest from reference TRBV19 and TRBJ1-5): DGGITQSPKYLFRKEGQNVTLSCEQNLNHDAMYWYRQDPGQGLRLIYYSQIVNDFQKGDIAEGYSVSREKKESFPLTVTSAQKNPTAFYLCASSFNRDYSQPQHFGDGTRLSIL.

This clonotype occurred a few times. The genes are TRBV27 and TRBJ2-7, with D possibly matching TRBD2 (5 bases). Germline-derived CDR1 and CDR2 are MNHEY and SMNVEV (reference sequence). V was clipped by 2 bases and J by 3 bases, with 11 bases between them. This CDR3 spans 14 amino acids. CDR3 residues: CASSLNSGDYEQYV. The CDR3 bases are TGTGCCAGCAGTTTAAACAGCGGCGACTACGAGCAGTACGTC.

The chain recombines TRBV5-6 with TRBJ2-7, with no clear D. V lost 3 bases and J 7 bases, leaving 8 bases between the germline ends. The CDR3 consists of 11 residues. Germline lookup yields CDR1 SGHDT and CDR2 YYEEEE. In nucleotides, the CDR3 is TGTGCCAGCAGCTCGAGGTGGGAGCAGTACGTC. Amino acid sequence: CASSSRWEQYV.

A note on this clonotype: The junction shows a germline mismatch at one end, possibly a read error. V is TRBV5-3 and J is TRBJ2-7; a weak D match, TRBD2 (6 bases). TRBV5-3 is designated an ORF whose function remains uncertain. This CDR3 region has 14 residues. This CDR3 reads CASSFGTLAYEQYF. The CDR3 DNA sequence: TGTGCCAGCAGCTTCGGGACTTTAGCCTACGAGCAGTACTTC.

V usage is TRBV29-1 and J usage is TRBJ2-1; 7 nucleotides agree with TRBD1. The CDR3 has 14 amino acids. Germline CDR1 is SQVTM and CDR2 is ANQGSEA. V trimming: 8 bases; J trimming: 0 bases; junction bases outside the gene matches: 7. CDR3 amino acids: CSLEGTASYNEQFF. The CDR3, as DNA: TGCAGCCTCGAAGGGACAGCCTCCTACAATGAGCAGTTCTTC.